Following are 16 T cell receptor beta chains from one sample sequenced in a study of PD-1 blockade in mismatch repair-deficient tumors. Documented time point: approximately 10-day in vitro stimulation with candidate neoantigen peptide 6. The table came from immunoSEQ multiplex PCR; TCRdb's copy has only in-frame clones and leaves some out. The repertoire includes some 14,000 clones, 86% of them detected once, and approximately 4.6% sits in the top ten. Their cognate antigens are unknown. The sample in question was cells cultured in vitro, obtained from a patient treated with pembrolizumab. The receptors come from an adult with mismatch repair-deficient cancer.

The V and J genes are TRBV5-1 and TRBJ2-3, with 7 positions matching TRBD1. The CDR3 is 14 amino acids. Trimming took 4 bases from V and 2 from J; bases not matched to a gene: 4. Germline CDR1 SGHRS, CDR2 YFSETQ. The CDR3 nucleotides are TGCGCCAGCAGCCCGGACAGGTCCACAGATACGCAGTATTTT. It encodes CASSPDRSTDTQYF. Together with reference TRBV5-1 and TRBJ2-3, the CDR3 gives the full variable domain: KAGVTQTPRYLIKTRGQQVTLSCSPISGHRSVSWYQQTPGQGLQFLFEYFSETQRNKGNFPGRFSGRQFSNSRSEMNVSTLELGDSALYLCASSPDRSTDTQYFGPGTRLTVL.

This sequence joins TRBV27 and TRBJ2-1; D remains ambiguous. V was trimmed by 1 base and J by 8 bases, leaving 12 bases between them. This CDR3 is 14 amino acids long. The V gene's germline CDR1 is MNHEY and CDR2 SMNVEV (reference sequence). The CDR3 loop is CASSLYIPSDEQFF. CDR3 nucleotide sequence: TGTGCCAGCAGTTTATATATCCCCAGCGATGAGCAGTTCTTC.

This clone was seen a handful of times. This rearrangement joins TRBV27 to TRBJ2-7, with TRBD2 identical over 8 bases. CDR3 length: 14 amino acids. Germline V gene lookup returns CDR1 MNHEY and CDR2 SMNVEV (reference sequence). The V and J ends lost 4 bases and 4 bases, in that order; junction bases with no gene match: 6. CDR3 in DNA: TGTGCCAGCAGTTCGCCCTCGGGGGGGTACGAGCAGTACTTC. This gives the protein CASSSPSGGYEQYF.

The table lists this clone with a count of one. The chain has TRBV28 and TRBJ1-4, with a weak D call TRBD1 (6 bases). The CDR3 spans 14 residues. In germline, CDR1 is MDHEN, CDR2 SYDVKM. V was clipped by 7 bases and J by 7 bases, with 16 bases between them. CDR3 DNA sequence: TGTGCCAGCAACTCAAAGGCGGGGGCTGAAAAACTGTTTTTT. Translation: CASNSKAGAEKLFF.

The CDR3: CASSIMGGTGNTDTQYF. CDR3 nucleotide sequence: TGTGCCAGCAGCATTATGGGGGGGACAGGGAACACAGATACGCAGTATTTT. The chain is built from TRBV9 and TRBJ2-3; TRBD1 aligns across 9 bases. CDR1 and CDR2 (germline): SGDLS, YYNGEE. The ends lost 4 bases at V and 2 bases at J; junction bases unmatched: 11. The CDR3 sequence is 17 residues long.

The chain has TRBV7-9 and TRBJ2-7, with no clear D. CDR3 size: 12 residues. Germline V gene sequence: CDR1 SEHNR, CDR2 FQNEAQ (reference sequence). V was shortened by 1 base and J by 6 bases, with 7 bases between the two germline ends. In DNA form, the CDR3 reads TGTGCCAGCAGCTTAGAGTTCTTCGAGCAGTACTTC. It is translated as CASSLEFFEQYF.

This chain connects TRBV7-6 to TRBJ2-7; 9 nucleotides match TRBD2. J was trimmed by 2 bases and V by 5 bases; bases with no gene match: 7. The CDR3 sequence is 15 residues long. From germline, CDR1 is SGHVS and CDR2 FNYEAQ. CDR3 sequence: CASSRLAALTYEQYF. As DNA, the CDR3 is TGTGCCAGCAGCCGACTAGCGGCGCTTACCTACGAGCAGTACTTC.

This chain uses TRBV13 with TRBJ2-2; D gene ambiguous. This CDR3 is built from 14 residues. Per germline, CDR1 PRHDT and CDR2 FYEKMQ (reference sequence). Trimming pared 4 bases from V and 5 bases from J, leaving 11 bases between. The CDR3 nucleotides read TGTGCCAGCAGCTCCGTCGCCCGAACCGGGGAGCTGTTTTTT. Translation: CASSSVARTGELFF.

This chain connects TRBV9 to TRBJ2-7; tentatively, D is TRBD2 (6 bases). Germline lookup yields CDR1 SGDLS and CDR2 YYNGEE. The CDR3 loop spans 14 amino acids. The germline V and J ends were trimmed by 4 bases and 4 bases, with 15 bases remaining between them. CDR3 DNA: TGTGCCAGCAGCCCGCCCGGGAGAGCTTACGAGCAGTACTTC. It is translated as CASSPPGRAYEQYF.

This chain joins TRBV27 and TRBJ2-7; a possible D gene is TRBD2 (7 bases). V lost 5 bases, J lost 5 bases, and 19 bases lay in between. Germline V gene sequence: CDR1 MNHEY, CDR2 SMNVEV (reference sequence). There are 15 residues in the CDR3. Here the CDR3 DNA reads TGTGCCAGCAGTCCCTGGGAGGGGGTAAGGAACGAGCAGTACTTC. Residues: CASSPWEGVRNEQYF.

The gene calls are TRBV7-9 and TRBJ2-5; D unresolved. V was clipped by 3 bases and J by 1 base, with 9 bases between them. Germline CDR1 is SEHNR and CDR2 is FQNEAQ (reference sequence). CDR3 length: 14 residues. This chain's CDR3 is CASSLVYSQETQYF. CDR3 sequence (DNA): TGTGCCAGCAGCTTGGTGTACAGCCAAGAGACCCAGTACTTC.

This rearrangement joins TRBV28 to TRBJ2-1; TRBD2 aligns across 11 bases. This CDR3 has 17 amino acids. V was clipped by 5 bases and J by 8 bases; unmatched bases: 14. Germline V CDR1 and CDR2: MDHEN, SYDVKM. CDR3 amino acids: CASSQTGLAAQSDEQFF. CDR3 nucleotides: TGTGCCAGCAGTCAAACGGGACTAGCGGCCCAGTCCGATGAGCAGTTCTTC.

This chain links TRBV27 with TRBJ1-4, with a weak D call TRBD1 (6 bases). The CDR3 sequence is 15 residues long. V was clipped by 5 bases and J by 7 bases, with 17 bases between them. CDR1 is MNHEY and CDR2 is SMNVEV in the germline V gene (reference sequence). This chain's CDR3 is CASSPLGAGIEKLFF. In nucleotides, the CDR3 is TGTGCCAGCAGTCCCTTGGGGGCAGGGATTGAAAAACTGTTTTTT.

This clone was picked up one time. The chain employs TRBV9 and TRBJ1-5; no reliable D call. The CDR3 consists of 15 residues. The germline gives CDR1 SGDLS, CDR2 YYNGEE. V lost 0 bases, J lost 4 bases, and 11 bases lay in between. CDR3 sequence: CASSVAGGVNQPQHF. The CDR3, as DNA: TGTGCCAGCAGCGTAGCTGGCGGAGTAAATCAGCCCCAGCATTTT.

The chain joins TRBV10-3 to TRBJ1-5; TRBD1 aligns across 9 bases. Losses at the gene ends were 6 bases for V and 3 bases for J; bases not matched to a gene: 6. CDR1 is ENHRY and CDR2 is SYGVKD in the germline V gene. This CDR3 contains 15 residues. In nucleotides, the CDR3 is TGTGCCATCAGACCGGGACAGGGTGACAATCAGCCCCAGCATTTT. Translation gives CAIRPGQGDNQPQHF.

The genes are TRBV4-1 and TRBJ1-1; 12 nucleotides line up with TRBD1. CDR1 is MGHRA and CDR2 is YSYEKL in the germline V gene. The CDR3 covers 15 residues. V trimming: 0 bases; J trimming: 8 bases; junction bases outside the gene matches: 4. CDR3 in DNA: TGCGCCAGCAGCCAAGAAGGGACAGGGGGCGCGGAAGCTTTCTTT. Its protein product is CASSQEGTGGAEAFF.